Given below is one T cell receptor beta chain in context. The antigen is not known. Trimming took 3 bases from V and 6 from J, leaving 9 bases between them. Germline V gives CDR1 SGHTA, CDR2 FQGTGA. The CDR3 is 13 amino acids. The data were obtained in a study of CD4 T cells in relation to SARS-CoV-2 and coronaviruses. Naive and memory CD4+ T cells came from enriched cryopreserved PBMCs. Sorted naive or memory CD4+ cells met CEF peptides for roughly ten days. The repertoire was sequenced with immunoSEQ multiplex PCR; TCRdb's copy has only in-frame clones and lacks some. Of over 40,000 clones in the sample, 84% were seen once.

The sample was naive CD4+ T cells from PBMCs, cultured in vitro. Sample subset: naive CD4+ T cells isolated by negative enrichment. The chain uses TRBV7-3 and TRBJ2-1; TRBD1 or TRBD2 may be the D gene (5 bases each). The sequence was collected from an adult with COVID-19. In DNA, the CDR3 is TGTGCCAGCAGCTTGGGGGACGGCAATGAGCAGTTCTTC. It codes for CASSLGDGNEQFF.